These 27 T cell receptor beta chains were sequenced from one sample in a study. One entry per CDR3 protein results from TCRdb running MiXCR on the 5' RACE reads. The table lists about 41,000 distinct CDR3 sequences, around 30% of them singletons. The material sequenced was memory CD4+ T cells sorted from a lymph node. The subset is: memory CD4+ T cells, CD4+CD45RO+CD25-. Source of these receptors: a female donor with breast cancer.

The CDR3 DNA reads TGTGCCAGCAGTTATGGAGGCACAGATACGCAGTATTTT. It codes for CASSYGGTDTQYF. The chain uses TRBV6-5 and TRBJ2-3; no definite D call. V lost 3 bases and J lost 1, with 5 bases in between. Germline loops: CDR1 MNHEY, CDR2 SVGAGI. The CDR3 has 13 residues.

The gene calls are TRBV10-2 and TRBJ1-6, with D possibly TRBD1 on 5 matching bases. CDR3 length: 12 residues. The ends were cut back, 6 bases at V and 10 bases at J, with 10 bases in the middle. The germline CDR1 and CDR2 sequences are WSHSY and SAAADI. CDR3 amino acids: CASRPGDSPLHF. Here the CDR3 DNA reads TGCGCCAGCAGGCCCGGGGACTCACCCCTCCACTTT.

The chain's CDR3 is CASSQERGNTQETQYF. The CDR3 DNA sequence: TGCGCCAGCAGCCAAGAGAGAGGAAACACCCAAGAGACCCAGTACTTC. The chain is built from TRBV4-1 and TRBJ2-5; D ambiguous. V lost 0 bases and J lost 1, with 12 bases in between. Germline CDR1 reads MGHRA; CDR2 reads YSYEKL. This CDR3 has 16 amino acids.

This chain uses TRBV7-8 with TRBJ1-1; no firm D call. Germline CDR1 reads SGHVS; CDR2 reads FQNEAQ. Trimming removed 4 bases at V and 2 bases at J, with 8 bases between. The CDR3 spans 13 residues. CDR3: CASSSGFNTEAFF. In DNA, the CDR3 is TGTGCCAGCAGCTCGGGTTTTAACACTGAAGCTTTCTTT.

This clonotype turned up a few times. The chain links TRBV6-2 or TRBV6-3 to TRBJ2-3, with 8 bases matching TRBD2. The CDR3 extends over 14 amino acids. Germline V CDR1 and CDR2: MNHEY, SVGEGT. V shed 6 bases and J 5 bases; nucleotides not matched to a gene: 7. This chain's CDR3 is CASSRLAGRDTQYF. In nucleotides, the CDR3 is TGTGCCAGCAGCCGTCTAGCGGGCAGAGATACGCAGTATTTT.

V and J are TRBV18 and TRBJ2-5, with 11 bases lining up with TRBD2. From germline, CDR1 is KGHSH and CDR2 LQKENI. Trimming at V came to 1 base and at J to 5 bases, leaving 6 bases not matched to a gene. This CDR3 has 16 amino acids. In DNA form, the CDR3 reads TGTGCCAGCTCACCACTCCTTAGCGGGAGGGCGGAGACCCAGTACTTC. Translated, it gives CASSPLLSGRAETQYF. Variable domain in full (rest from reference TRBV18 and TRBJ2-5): NAGVMQNPRHLVRRRGQEARLRCSPMKGHSHVYWYRQLPEEGLKFMVYLQKENIIDESGMPKERFSAEFPKEGPSILRIQQVVRGDSAAYFCASSPLLSGRAETQYFGPGTRLLVL.

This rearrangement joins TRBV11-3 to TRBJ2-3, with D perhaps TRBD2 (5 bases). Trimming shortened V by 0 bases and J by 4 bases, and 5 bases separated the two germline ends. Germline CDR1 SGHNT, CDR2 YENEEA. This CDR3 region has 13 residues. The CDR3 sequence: CASSLEAADTQYF. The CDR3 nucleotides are TGTGCCAGCAGCTTAGAAGCGGCAGATACGCAGTATTTT.

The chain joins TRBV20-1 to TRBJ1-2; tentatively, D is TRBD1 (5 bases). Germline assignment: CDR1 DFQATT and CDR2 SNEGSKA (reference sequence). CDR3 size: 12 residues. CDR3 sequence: CSPTVTYYGYTF. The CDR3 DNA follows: TGCAGCCCGACAGTGACGTACTATGGCTACACCTTC.

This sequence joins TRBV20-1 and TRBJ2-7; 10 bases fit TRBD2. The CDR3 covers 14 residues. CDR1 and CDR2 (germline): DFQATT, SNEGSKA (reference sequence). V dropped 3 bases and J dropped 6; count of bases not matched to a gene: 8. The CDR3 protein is CSARGLAGEPEQYF. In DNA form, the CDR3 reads TGCAGTGCTAGGGGGCTAGCGGGAGAGCCCGAGCAGTACTTC.

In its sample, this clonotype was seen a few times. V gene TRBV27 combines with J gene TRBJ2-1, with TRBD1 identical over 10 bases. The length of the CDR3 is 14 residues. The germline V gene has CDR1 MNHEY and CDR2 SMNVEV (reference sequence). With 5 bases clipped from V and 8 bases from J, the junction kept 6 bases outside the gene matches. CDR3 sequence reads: CASSTRTGGYEQFF. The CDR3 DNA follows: TGTGCCAGCAGTACGCGGACAGGGGGGTATGAGCAGTTCTTC.

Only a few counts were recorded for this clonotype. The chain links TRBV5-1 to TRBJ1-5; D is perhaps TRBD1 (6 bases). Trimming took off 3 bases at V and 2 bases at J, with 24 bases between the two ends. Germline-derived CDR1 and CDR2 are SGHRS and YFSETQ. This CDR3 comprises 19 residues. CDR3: CASSSSPGHPTRGNQPQHF. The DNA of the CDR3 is TGCGCCAGCAGCTCCTCTCCGGGACACCCAACGAGAGGCAATCAGCCCCAGCATTTT.

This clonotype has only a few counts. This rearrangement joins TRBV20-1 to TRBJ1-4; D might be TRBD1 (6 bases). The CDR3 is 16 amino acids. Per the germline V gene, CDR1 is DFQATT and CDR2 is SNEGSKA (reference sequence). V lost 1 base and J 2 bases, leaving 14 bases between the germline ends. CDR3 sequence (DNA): TGCAGTGCTAGAGGTGCGGACAGCTTCACTAATGAAAAACTGTTTTTT. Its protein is CSARGADSFTNEKLFF.

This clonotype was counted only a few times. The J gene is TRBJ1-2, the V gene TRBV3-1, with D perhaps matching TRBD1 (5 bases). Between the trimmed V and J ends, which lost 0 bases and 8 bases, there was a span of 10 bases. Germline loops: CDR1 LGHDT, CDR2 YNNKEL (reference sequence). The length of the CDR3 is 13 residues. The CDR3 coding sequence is TGTGCCAGCAGCCAAGAATGGGGCCGCGGCTACACCTTC. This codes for CASSQEWGRGYTF.

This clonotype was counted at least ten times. The CDR3 nucleotides read TGTGCCAGCAGTCCGGGGGCGCAGGGGGGCGACGAGCAGTACTTC. Translation gives CASSPGAQGGDEQYF. This sequence joins TRBV6-5 and TRBJ2-7; D might be TRBD1 (7 bases). The CDR3 sequence is 15 residues long. Germline V gene lookup returns CDR1 MNHEY and CDR2 SVGAGI. With 5 bases removed from V and 5 bases from J, the gap between germline ends came to 19 bases.

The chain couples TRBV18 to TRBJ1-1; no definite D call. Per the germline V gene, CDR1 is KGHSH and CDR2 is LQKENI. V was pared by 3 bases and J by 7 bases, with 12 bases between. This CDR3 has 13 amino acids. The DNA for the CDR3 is TGTGCCAGCTCACCCGACCTCGGAAATGAAGCTTTCTTT. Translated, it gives CASSPDLGNEAFF.

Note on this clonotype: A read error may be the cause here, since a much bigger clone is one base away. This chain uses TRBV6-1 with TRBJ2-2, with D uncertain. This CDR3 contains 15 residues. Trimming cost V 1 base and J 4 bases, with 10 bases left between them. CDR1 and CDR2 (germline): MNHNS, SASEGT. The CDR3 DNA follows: TGTGCCAGCAGTGAAGGGGCAGGATCCACCGGGGAGCTGTTTTTT. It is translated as CASSEGAGSTGELFF.

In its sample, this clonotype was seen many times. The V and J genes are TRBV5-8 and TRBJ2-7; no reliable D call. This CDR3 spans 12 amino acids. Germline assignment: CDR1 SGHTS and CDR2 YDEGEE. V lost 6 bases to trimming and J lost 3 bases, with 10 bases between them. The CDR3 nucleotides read TGTGCCAGCAACGTAGGATTCTACGAGCAGTACTTC. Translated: CASNVGFYEQYF.

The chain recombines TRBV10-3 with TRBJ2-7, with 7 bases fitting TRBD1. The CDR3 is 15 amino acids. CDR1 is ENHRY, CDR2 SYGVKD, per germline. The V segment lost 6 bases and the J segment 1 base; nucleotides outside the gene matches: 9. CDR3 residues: CAIRKTGTESYEQYF. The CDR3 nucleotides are TGTGCCATCAGAAAAACCGGGACAGAGTCCTACGAGCAGTACTTC.

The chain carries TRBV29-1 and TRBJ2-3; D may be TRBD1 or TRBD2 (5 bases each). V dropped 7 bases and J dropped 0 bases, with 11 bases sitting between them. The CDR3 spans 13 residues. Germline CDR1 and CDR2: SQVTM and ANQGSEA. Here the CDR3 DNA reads TGCAGCGCCCCGGGGCGGAGCACAGATACGCAGTATTTT. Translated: CSAPGRSTDTQYF.

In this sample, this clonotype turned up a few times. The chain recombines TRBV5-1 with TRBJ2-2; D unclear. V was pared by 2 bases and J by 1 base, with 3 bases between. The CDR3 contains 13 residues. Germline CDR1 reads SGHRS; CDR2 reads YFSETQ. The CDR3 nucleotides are TGCGCCAGCAGCTTCGGGAACACCGGGGAGCTGTTTTTT. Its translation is CASSFGNTGELFF.

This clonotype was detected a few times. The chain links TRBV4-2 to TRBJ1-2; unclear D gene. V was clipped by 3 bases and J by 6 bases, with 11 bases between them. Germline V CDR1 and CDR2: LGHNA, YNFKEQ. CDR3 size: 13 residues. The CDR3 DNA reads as TGTGCCAGCAGCCAGCCCGGGTCTAATGGCTACACCTTC. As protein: CASSQPGSNGYTF.

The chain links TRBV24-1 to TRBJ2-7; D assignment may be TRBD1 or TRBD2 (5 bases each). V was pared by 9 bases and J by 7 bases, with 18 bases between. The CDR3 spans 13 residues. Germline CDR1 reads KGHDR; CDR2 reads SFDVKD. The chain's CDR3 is CATSGTALGEQYF. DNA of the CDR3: TGTGCCACCTCCGGGACGGCCTTGGGGGAGCAGTACTTC.

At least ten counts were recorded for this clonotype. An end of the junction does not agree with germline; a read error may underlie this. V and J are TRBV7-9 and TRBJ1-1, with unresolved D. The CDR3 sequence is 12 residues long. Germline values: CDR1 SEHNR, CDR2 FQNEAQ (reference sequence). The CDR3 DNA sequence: TGTGCCAGCAGCCCTACCAACAGTGAAGCTTTCTTT. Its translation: CASSPTNSEAFF.

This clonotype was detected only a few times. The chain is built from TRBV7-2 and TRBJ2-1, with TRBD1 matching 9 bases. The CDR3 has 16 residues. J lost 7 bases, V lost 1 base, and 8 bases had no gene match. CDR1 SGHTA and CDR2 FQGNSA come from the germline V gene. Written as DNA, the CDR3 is TGTGCCAGCAGCTTAGTCGGGGGACAGGGTGGGAATGAGCAGTTCTTC. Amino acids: CASSLVGGQGGNEQFF.

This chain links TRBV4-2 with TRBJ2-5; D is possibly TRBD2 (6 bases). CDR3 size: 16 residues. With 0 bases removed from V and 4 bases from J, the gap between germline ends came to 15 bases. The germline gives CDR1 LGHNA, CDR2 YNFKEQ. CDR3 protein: CASSQEGGTRGETQYF. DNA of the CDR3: TGTGCCAGCAGCCAAGAAGGAGGGACCCGGGGAGAGACCCAGTACTTC.

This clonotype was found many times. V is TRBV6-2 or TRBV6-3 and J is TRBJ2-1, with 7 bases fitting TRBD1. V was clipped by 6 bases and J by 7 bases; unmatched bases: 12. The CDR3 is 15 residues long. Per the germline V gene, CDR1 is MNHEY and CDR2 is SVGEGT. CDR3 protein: CASSPTPDRRNEQFF. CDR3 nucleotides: TGTGCCAGCAGCCCCACCCCGGACAGGAGGAATGAGCAGTTCTTC.

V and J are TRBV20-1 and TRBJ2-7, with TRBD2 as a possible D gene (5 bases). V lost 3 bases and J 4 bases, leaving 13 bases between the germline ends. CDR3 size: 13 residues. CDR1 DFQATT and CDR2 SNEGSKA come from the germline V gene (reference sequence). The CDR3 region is CSASVLARYEQYF. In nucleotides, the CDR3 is TGCAGTGCTAGCGTGCTAGCTCGGTACGAGCAGTACTTC.